This TCR beta chain was captured in a study of graft-versus-host responses after intestinal transplantation. Study-level information: Every recipient had anti-thymocyte globulin induction and about three years of tacrolimus plus steroids.

Data came from immunoSEQ multiplex PCR; TCRdb stores just in-frame clones and leaves some out. In the table there are approximately 21,000 clones, 50% to 65% of which are singletons. The CDR3 spans 13 residues. Looked up from germline, CDR1 is SEHNR and CDR2 is FQNEAQ (reference sequence). With 5 bases removed from V and 1 base from J, the gap between germline ends came to 8 bases. The chain combines TRBV7-9 with TRBJ1-1; weak D call: TRBD1 (6 bases). Sequenced here: alloreactive CD4+ T cells from a mixed lymphocyte reaction culture, sampled before intestinal transplant. This sample's subset: CFSE-low proliferating T cells sorted from approximately six-day pre-transplant mixed lymphocyte reaction (GvH or HvG direction). The receptor was isolated from a human patient who received an intestinal transplant. The CDR3 nucleotides read TGTGCCAGCAGCCGACAGGCGAACACTGAAGCTTTCTTT. Protein sequence: CASSRQANTEAFF.